This TCR beta chain was recovered during a study of T cells after yellow fever vaccination. TCRdb reprocessed the 5' RACE reads with MiXCR, giving one entry per CDR3 protein. The sample holds 450,000 to 550,000 distinct CDR3 sequences, 15% to 20% seen once. Trimming cost V 0 bases and J 6 bases; bases outside gene matches: 9. Germline V gene lookup returns CDR1 DFQATT and CDR2 SNEGSKA (reference sequence). CDR3 size: 15 residues. This clonotype turned up a few times. The receptor comes from a man aged 25 to 40 who received the YFV17D yellow fever vaccine. The chain is built from TRBV20-1 and TRBJ2-3; TRBD2 aligns across 7 bases. Sample: PBMCs, taken 15 days after the yellow fever booster vaccination. CDR3: CSARDRREYGDTQYF. In DNA, the CDR3 is TGCAGTGCTAGAGACAGGCGGGAGTATGGGGATACGCAGTATTTT.